This T cell receptor (beta chain) was identified in a study of blood T cell repertoires in COVID-19. Germline-derived CDR1 and CDR2 are SGHRS and YFSETQ. The junction had 5 bases not matched to a gene; V was cut back by 6 bases and J by 0 bases. The CDR3 runs 14 residues. TCRdb's copy holds only in-frame clones and misses some; the assay was immunoSEQ multiplex PCR. The sample has roughly 250,000 clones; over 75% are singletons. This clonotype was obtained from a woman aged 40 to 50 who had recovered from COVID-19. V usage is TRBV5-1 and J usage is TRBJ2-7; 8 bases align to TRBD2. Sequencing input: peripheral blood. The CDR3 protein is CASTAGGLSYEQYF. The CDR3 DNA is TGCGCCAGCACCGCGGGAGGCCTCTCCTACGAGCAGTACTTC.